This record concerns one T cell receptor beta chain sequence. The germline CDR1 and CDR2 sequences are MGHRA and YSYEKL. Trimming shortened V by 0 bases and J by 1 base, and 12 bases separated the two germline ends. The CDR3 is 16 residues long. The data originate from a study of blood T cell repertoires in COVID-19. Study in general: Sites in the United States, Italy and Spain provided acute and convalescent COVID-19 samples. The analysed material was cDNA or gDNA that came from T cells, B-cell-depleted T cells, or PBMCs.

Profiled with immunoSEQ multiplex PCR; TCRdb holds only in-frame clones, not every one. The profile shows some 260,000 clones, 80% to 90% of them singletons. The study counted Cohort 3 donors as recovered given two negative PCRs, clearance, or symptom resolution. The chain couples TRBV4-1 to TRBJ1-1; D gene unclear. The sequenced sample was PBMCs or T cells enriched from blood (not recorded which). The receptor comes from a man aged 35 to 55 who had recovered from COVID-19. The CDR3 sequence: CASSQDPGLGNTEAFF. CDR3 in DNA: TGCGCCAGCAGCCAAGATCCCGGGTTGGGGAACACTGAAGCTTTCTTT.